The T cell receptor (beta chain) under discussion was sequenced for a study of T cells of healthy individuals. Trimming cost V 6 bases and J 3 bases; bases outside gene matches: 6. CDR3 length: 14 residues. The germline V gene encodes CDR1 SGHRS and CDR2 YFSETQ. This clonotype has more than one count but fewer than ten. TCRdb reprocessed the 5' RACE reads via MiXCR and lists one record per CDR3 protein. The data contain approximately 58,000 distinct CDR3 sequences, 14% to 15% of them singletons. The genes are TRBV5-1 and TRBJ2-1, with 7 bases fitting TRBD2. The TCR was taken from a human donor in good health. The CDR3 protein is CASTPGRDYNEQFF. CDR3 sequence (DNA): TGCGCCAGCACCCCAGGGAGGGACTACAATGAGCAGTTCTTC.